Listed below are T cell receptor beta chains from one sample, sequenced in a study of T cells in Graves' hyperthyroidism and ophthalmopathy. TCRdb called the multiplex PCR reads again in MiXCR, with one record for every CDR3 protein. The sample holds 460,000 or so distinct CDR3 sequences, over 13% seen once. Sequencing used blood. All receptors come from a woman younger than 30 with Graves' hyperthyroidism. CDR3s include the opening cysteine and the closing phenylalanine or tryptophan.

V gene	CDR3 protein
TRBV20-1	CSARDPASGANVLTF
TRBV5-5	CASSSGLAGVQPSTDTQYF
TRBV14	CASSQVFHEQFF
TRBV10-3	CAISGVELAGIDTQYF
TRBV6-1	CASRSQPTPVAAFF
TRBV5-1	CASSGRDRGRVNTEAFF
TRBV4-1	CASSKDPPGSGAFF
TRBV24-1	CATSDPRTGAPYEQYF
TRBV29-1	CSVVGFTEAFF
TRBV10-3	CAIRATGTSNQPQHF
TRBV19	CASSMRAGGTYNEQFF
TRBV29-1	CSVGGAGRSSYEQYF
TRBV11-3	CASSPPITGTEAFF
TRBV5-1	CASSLDGQSNHEQYF
TRBV12-3/TRBV12-4	CASSFLGDIQYF
TRBV12-3/TRBV12-4	CASSSSLDSLSTNEKLFF
TRBV27	CAGKGQREYSGELFF
TRBV6-1	CASTQKWEQYF
TRBV7-8	CASSLAGHNSPLHF
TRBV11-2	CASSSSGREVEQFF
TRBV9	CASSAAGLRENEQYF
TRBV20-1	CSASLVEGTDTQYF
TRBV10-3	CACGGDMNTEAFF
TRBV10-3	CAISPTSAITDTQYF
TRBV4-1	CASSHIHLGDQPQHF
TRBV19	CASSIASLADNTGELFF